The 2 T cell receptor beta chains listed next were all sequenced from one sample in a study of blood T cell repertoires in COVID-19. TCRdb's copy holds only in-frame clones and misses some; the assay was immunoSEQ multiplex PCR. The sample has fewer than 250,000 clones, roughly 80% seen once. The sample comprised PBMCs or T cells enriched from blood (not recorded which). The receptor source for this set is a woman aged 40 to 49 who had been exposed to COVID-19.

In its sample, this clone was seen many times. The CDR3 protein is CASSAEGQGIQTQYF. As DNA, the CDR3 is TGTGCCAGCAGCGCCGAGGGACAGGGTATACAGACCCAGTACTTC. V and J are TRBV9 and TRBJ2-5; 9 bases fit TRBD1. Germline V lookup: CDR1 SGDLS, CDR2 YYNGEE. This CDR3 is 15 amino acids long. V shed 3 bases and J 6 bases; nucleotides not matched to a gene: 9. Full variable domain (remainder filled in from reference TRBV9 and TRBJ2-5): DSGVTQTPKHLITATGQRVTLRCSPRSGDLSVYWYQQSLDQGLQFLIQYYNGEERAKGNILERFSAQQFPDLHSELNLSSLELGDSALYFCASSAEGQGIQTQYFGPGTRLLVL.

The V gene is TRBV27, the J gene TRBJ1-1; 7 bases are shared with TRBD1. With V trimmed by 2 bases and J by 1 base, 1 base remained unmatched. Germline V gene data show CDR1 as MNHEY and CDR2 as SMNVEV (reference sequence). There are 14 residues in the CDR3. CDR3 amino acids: CASSLDRANTEAFF. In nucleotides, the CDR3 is TGTGCCAGCAGTTTAGACAGGGCGAACACTGAAGCTTTCTTT.